A single sample is the source of the 27 T cell receptor beta chains below, sequenced in a study of response to subunit inactivated influenza vaccine. Using its own MiXCR run on the RT-PCR reads, TCRdb lists one record per CDR3 protein. The sample includes 800,000 to 1,000,000 distinct CDR3 sequences, less than 25% seen only once; the top ten take about a tenth. The material sequenced was PBMCs from blood, taken less than 6 days after vaccination. These receptors came from a man aged 50 to 60 who received an inactivated influenza vaccine.

The chain employs TRBV14 and TRBJ2-1, with TRBD2 matching over 7 bases. The germline CDR1 and CDR2 sequences are SGHDN and FVKESK. The CDR3 is 16 amino acids. The junction had 14 bases not matched to a gene; V was cut back by 4 bases and J by 8 bases. DNA of the CDR3: TGTGCCAGCAGCCGGGGTTTCTGGAGGGGAGGGGATGAGCAGTTCTTC. Translating gives CASSRGFWRGGDEQFF.

The chain recombines TRBV15 with TRBJ1-5; D uncertain. The CDR3 is made up of 13 amino acids. Trimming shortened V by 0 bases and J by 6 bases, and 6 bases separated the two germline ends. In germline, CDR1 is LNHNV, CDR2 YYDKDF (reference sequence). In DNA form, the CDR3 reads TGTGCCACCAGCAGAGATATTACTCAGCCCCAGCATTTT. Amino acids: CATSRDITQPQHF.

The CDR3 loop reads CASSGGQGAGEFREQYF. The CDR3 nucleotides are TGTGCCAGCAGTGGCGGACAGGGAGCGGGAGAGTTTCGGGAGCAGTACTTC. V gene TRBV28 combines with J gene TRBJ2-7; perhaps D is TRBD1 or TRBD2 (8 bases each). CDR3 length: 17 amino acids. Trimming stripped 5 bases from V and 7 bases from J, with 27 bases between. Germline V gene sequence: CDR1 MDHEN, CDR2 SYDVKM.

For the CDR3, the DNA is TGCAGTGCCGCCCGAGGGGCAAGGGGGAATGAGCAGTTCTTC. As protein: CSAARGARGNEQFF. This chain joins TRBV20-1 and TRBJ2-1; maybe TRBD1 (6 bases). The CDR3 is 14 residues long. V was pared by 6 bases and J by 7 bases, with 19 bases between. Germline V gene data show CDR1 as DFQATT and CDR2 as SNEGSKA (reference sequence).

The genes are TRBV11-2 and TRBJ2-2; possibly TRBD1 for D (6 bases). Germline CDR1 is SGHAT and CDR2 is FQNNGV. V lost 4 bases, J lost 3 bases, and 18 bases lay in between. The CDR3 length is 17 residues. CDR3 DNA sequence: TGTGCCAGCAGCTCAACCACAGGGCAGGGTCACACCGGGGAGCTGTTTTTT. Its protein is CASSSTTGQGHTGELFF.

This clonotype has only a few counts. The rearrangement links TRBV29-1 to TRBJ2-7; 8 bases line up with TRBD2. Trimming at V came to 5 bases and at J to 0 bases, leaving 3 bases not matched to a gene. The CDR3 sequence is 13 residues long. Germline lookup yields CDR1 SQVTM and CDR2 ANQGSEA. CDR3 in DNA: TGCAGCGTTACTAGCGGACTCTCCTACGAGCAGTACTTC. Translation: CSVTSGLSYEQYF.

This chain links TRBV4-3 with TRBJ2-4; D gene ambiguous. The germline gives CDR1 LGHNA, CDR2 YSLEER. The germline V and J ends were trimmed by 4 bases and 3 bases, with 10 bases remaining between them. There are 14 residues in the CDR3. CDR3 sequence (DNA): TGCGCCAGCAGCCCAGAGTTAGGCAAAAACATTCAGTACTTC. This translates into CASSPELGKNIQYF.

The chain is built from TRBV12-3 or TRBV12-4 and TRBJ2-7, with D uncertain. The CDR3 spans 13 residues. V lost 0 bases to trimming and J lost 6 bases, with 9 bases between them. DNA for the CDR3: TGTGCCAGCAGTTTAGCGCTACAGCTCGAGCAGTACTTC. Protein sequence: CASSLALQLEQYF.

The rearrangement uses TRBV28 and TRBJ2-7; possibly TRBD2 for D (6 bases). Between the trimmed V and J ends, which lost 3 bases and 6 bases, there was a span of 15 bases. The CDR3 has 14 amino acids. Germline lookup yields CDR1 MDHEN and CDR2 SYDVKM. The CDR3 DNA reads as TGTGCCAGCAGTTTTCAGGGCCGGCGGGGCGAGCAGTACTTC. Protein product: CASSFQGRRGEQYF.

The chain is built from TRBV14 and TRBJ2-3; 7 bases map to TRBD1. CDR3 size: 16 residues. Germline trimming cut 4 bases from V and 2 bases from J; bases unmatched to any gene: 9. In germline, CDR1 is SGHDN, CDR2 FVKESK. The CDR3 DNA reads TGTGCCAGCAGCCGGACTTTGACAGGGCTCACAGATACGCAGTATTTT. Translating gives CASSRTLTGLTDTQYF.

The J gene is TRBJ1-4, the V gene TRBV4-2; 10 nucleotides line up with TRBD1. Trimming at V came to 4 bases and at J to 7 bases, leaving 3 bases not matched to a gene. In germline, CDR1 is LGHNA, CDR2 YNFKEQ. The CDR3 covers 14 residues. This CDR3 is CASSPGDRGEKLFF. In DNA, the CDR3 is TGTGCCAGCAGCCCCGGGGACAGGGGTGAAAAACTGTTTTTT.

The rearrangement joins TRBV20-1 to TRBJ1-6; 7 nucleotides agree with TRBD1. Germline lookup yields CDR1 DFQATT and CDR2 SNEGSKA (reference sequence). V shed 4 bases, J shed 0 bases, and the junction held 6 bases outside the gene matches. The CDR3 sequence is 16 residues long. The chain's CDR3 is CSAIGTVVSYNSPLHF. CDR3 coding DNA: TGCAGTGCTATCGGGACAGTCGTCTCCTATAATTCACCCCTCCACTTT.

The chain combines TRBV6-5 with TRBJ1-1; 8 bases are shared with TRBD1. Germline V gene sequence: CDR1 MNHEY, CDR2 SVGAGI. V trimming: 2 bases; J trimming: 4 bases; junction bases outside the gene matches: 6. The CDR3 extends over 15 amino acids. The CDR3 bases are TGTGCCAGCAGTTACGAAAGGACAGGGCGCACTGAAGCTTTCTTT. Translated, it gives CASSYERTGRTEAFF.

A single count supports this clonotype. V and J are TRBV10-3 and TRBJ2-1; a possible D gene is TRBD2 (6 bases). CDR3 length: 12 amino acids. Trimming took 4 bases from V and 10 from J, leaving 11 bases between them. Per germline, CDR1 ENHRY and CDR2 SYGVKD. CDR3 protein: CAISGWGDEQFF. The DNA of the CDR3 is TGTGCCATCAGTGGATGGGGGGACGAGCAGTTCTTC.

This clonotype was recorded at least ten times. J is TRBJ2-7 and V is TRBV20-1; D may be TRBD2 (7 bases). CDR3 length: 12 amino acids. Deletions cut 6 bases from V and 4 bases from J, with 13 bases between. Germline V lookup: CDR1 DFQATT, CDR2 SNEGSKA (reference sequence). The CDR3 DNA is TGCAGTGCGGGAGGGGGACAATACGAGCAGTACTTC. Translating it yields CSAGGGQYEQYF.

This clonotype was recorded a few times. This chain uses TRBV29-1 with TRBJ1-1; D ambiguous. This CDR3 spans 13 amino acids. Looked up from germline, CDR1 is SQVTM and CDR2 is ANQGSEA. Between the trimmed V and J ends, which lost 7 bases and 1 base, there was a span of 13 bases. DNA of the CDR3: TGCAGCGCCTTGGGTGTAGCGAACACTGAAGCTTTCTTT. It translates to CSALGVANTEAFF.

This clonotype was detected a few times. The chain employs TRBV15 and TRBJ2-7, with 9 bases identical to TRBD1. Germline V gene sequence: CDR1 LNHNV, CDR2 YYDKDF (reference sequence). This CDR3 is built from 17 residues. Trimming removed 1 base from V and 5 bases from J; junction bases left unmatched: 12. The CDR3 protein is CATSRGGTRDRAHEQYF. The CDR3 bases are TGTGCCACCAGCAGAGGTGGGACGAGGGACAGGGCCCACGAGCAGTACTTC.

As to this clonotype: One end of the junction is discordant with germline, which a read error may explain. The chain carries TRBV12-3 or TRBV12-4 and TRBJ2-2; D may be TRBD2 (6 bases). CDR3 size: 17 residues. The CDR3 region has the DNA TGTGCCAGCAGTCCAAGCCCCCGGGTCACGGGCCGCGGGGTGCTGTTTTTT. It encodes CASSPSPRVTGRGVLFF.

The rearrangement links TRBV18 to TRBJ2-1; possibly TRBD2 for D (6 bases). Per the germline V gene, CDR1 is KGHSH and CDR2 is LQKENI. Deletions cut 2 bases from V and 7 bases from J, with 18 bases between. The length of the CDR3 is 16 residues. The CDR3 nucleotides read TGTGCCAGCTCACCAACTGCGGGGACCCTGGGAAATGAGCAGTTCTTC. This encodes CASSPTAGTLGNEQFF.

This clonotype occurred a few times. This chain joins TRBV12-3 or TRBV12-4 and TRBJ1-5, with TRBD1 identical over 8 bases. V trimming: 3 bases; J trimming: 2 bases; junction bases outside the gene matches: 6. The CDR3 is 16 residues long. CDR3 nucleotides: TGTGCCAGCAGTTTTGACAGGGGACTTGGCAATCAGCCCCAGCATTTT. It yields the protein CASSFDRGLGNQPQHF.

This clonotype was recorded a few times. V usage is TRBV12-3 or TRBV12-4 and J usage is TRBJ2-7; 11 nucleotides line up with TRBD1. V trimming: 7 bases; J trimming: 9 bases; junction bases outside the gene matches: 17. This CDR3 is built from 16 residues. CDR3 protein: CASTRSMGQGVYGQYF. The CDR3 DNA is TGTGCCAGCACTAGGAGTATGGGACAGGGGGTATATGGGCAGTACTTC.

The chain joins TRBV6-5 to TRBJ1-2, with unresolved D. V gave up 0 bases and J gave up 2 bases, with 10 bases separating them. CDR3 length: 15 residues. The germline gives CDR1 MNHEY, CDR2 SVGAGI. The CDR3 here is CASSYSILGNYGYTF. The CDR3 nucleotides are TGTGCCAGCAGTTACTCGATCTTGGGGAACTATGGCTACACCTTC.

The rearrangement links TRBV3-1 to TRBJ2-1; D perhaps matches TRBD2 (6 bases). CDR1 and CDR2 from the germline V gene are LGHDT and YNNKEL (reference sequence). This CDR3 comprises 15 residues. The V and J ends lost 4 bases and 4 bases respectively, with 14 bases between them. The CDR3 nucleotides are TGTGCCAGCAGCCGCGGGACTTCGAAATACAATGAGCAGTTCTTC. Translated, it gives CASSRGTSKYNEQFF.

This chain links TRBV7-9 with TRBJ1-1; D is ambiguous. Per the germline V gene, CDR1 is SEHNR and CDR2 is FQNEAQ (reference sequence). CDR3 length equals 12 residues. V was cut by 5 bases and J by 2 bases, with 6 bases left in between. The CDR3 here is CASSDYNTEAFF. CDR3 nucleotide sequence: TGTGCCAGCAGCGACTATAACACTGAAGCTTTCTTT.

The chain recombines TRBV30 with TRBJ2-5, with D perhaps TRBD2 (5 bases). CDR1 is GTSNPN, CDR2 SVGIG, per germline (reference sequence). Deletions cut 0 bases from V and 5 bases from J, with 7 bases between. The CDR3 consists of 12 residues. Here the CDR3 DNA reads TGTGCCTGGAGTGTATCGGGGGAGACCCAGTACTTC. It encodes CAWSVSGETQYF.

V and J are TRBV10-3 and TRBJ2-4; TRBD2 aligns across 12 bases. CDR3 length equals 14 residues. J gave up 1 base and V 10 bases, and 2 bases lay outside the gene matches. CDR1 is ENHRY, CDR2 SYGVKD, per germline. This chain's CDR3 is CATGTSGAKNIQYF. DNA for the CDR3: TGTGCCACTGGGACTAGCGGGGCCAAAAACATTCAGTACTTC.

The chain joins TRBV7-3 to TRBJ2-3, with 13 bases lining up with TRBD2. Germline V gives CDR1 SGHTA, CDR2 FQGTGA. The V segment lost 5 bases and the J segment 5 bases; nucleotides outside the gene matches: 10. There are 17 residues in the CDR3. The CDR3 sequence is CASSPLPTSGRGDTQYF. CDR3 in DNA: TGTGCCAGCAGCCCCCTTCCTACTAGCGGGAGGGGAGATACGCAGTATTTT.